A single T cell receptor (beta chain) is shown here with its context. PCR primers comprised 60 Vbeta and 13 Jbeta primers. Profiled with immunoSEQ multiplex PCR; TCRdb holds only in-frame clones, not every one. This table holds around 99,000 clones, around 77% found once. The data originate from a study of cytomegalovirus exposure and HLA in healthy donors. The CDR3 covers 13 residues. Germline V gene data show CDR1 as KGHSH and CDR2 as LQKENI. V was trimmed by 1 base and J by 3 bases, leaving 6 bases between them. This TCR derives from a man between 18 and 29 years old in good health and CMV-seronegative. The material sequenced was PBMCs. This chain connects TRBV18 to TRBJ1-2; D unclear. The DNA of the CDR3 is TGTGCCAGCTCACCACGGAGGGACTATGGCTACACCTTC. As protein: CASSPRRDYGYTF. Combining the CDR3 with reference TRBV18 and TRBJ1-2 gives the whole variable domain NAGVMQNPRHLVRRRGQEARLRCSPMKGHSHVYWYRQLPEEGLKFMVYLQKENIIDESGMPKERFSAEFPKEGPSILRIQQVVRGDSAAYFCASSPRRDYGYTFGSGTRLTVV.